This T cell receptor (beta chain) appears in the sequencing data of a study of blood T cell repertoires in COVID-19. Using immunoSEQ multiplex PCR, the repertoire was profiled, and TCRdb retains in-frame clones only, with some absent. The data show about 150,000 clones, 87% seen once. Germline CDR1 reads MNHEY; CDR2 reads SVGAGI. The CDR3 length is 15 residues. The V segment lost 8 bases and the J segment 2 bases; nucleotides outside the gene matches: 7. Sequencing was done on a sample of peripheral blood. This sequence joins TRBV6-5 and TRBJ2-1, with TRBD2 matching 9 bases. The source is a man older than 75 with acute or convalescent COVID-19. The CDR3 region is CASGTSLFAYNEQFF. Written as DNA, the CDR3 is TGTGCCAGCGGGACTAGCCTCTTCGCCTACAATGAGCAGTTCTTC.